These 10 T cell receptor beta chains share one sample of origin, sequenced in a study of blood T cell repertoires in COVID-19 (TCRdb year 2020). The method behind the library was the immunoSEQ multiplex PCR assay. TCRdb's version of the immuneACCESS table is confined to in-frame rearrangements and falls short of the full clone set. An unresolved V gene accounts for under half of the shortfall where checked; the remainder is of unknown origin. The sample table holds 200,000 or so clones, of which roughly three quarters were seen once. The ten largest make up 17% of the sample. Specimen: peripheral blood. The receptors here all came from a man in his fifties or sixties with active or convalescent COVID-19.

This chain connects TRBV7-8 to TRBJ2-7; D gene ambiguous. The CDR3 contains 14 residues. Trimming removed 5 bases from V and 3 bases from J, with 14 bases in between. The germline V gene has CDR1 SGHVS and CDR2 FQNEAQ. CDR3 DNA: TGTGCCAGCAGCCCCTCCGGCAGCGACTACGAGCAGTACTTC. Translation gives CASSPSGSDYEQYF.

This clone has only a few counts. The rearrangement uses TRBV25-1 and TRBJ2-3, with 8 bases that match TRBD1. The ends lost 8 bases at V and 1 base at J; junction bases unmatched: 8. This CDR3 is 15 amino acids long. The germline CDR1 and CDR2 sequences are MGHDK and SYGVNS. CDR3 loop: CASSRQGARTDTQYF. CDR3 nucleotide sequence: TGTGCCAGCTCCCGCCAGGGGGCACGCACAGATACGCAGTATTTT.

V is TRBV15 and J is TRBJ1-4; the D is unclear. CDR1 and CDR2 from the germline V gene are LNHNV and YYDKDF (reference sequence). V gave up 0 bases and J gave up 5 bases, with 10 bases separating them. The CDR3 spans 15 residues. The CDR3 reads CATSRDLTENEKLFF. CDR3 DNA sequence: TGTGCCACCAGCAGAGATCTTACAGAGAATGAAAAACTGTTTTTT.

The chain links TRBV21-1 to TRBJ2-5; TRBD1 is the table's D call, not checked against the DNA. TRBV21-1 is deemed a pseudogene. This CDR3 has 18 amino acids. CDR3 in DNA: TGTGCCAGCAGCAAAGGAGGGGTTGAGGCGGGACAGAGAGAGACCCAGTACTTC. Its translation is CASSKGGVEAGQRETQYF.

This sequence joins TRBV30 and TRBJ1-5; the D is unclear. V lost 4 bases and J 2 bases, leaving 9 bases between the germline ends. Germline CDR1 GTSNPN, CDR2 SVGIG (reference sequence). The CDR3 is 13 residues long. The CDR3, as DNA: TGTGCCTGGACGCCGGTTGGCAATCAGCCCCAGCATTTT. Translated: CAWTPVGNQPQHF.

This chain uses TRBV6-2 or TRBV6-3 with TRBJ2-1; 8 positions match TRBD2. CDR3 size: 17 residues. In germline, CDR1 is MNHEY, CDR2 SVGEGT. After removal of 0 bases from V and 2 bases from J, the junction contained 6 bases not matched to a gene. Written as DNA, the CDR3 is TGTGCCAGCAGTTACTCCTTCGGTAGCGGGACCTACAATGAGCAGTTCTTC. Its protein is CASSYSFGSGTYNEQFF.

The rearrangement uses TRBV15 and TRBJ2-1; 9 positions match TRBD2. Germline CDR1 reads LNHNV; CDR2 reads YYDKDF (reference sequence). This CDR3 has 14 residues. V shed 7 bases and J 6 bases; nucleotides not matched to a gene: 7. The CDR3 loop reads CATTHPSGINEQFF. CDR3 coding DNA: TGTGCCACCACCCACCCTAGCGGGATCAATGAGCAGTTCTTC.

This chain links TRBV6-6 with TRBJ2-7; D is unclear. V lost 1 base and J 4 bases, leaving 14 bases between the germline ends. This CDR3 has 15 amino acids. Germline CDR1 reads MNHNY; CDR2 reads SVGAGI (reference sequence). In nucleotides, the CDR3 is TGTGCCAGCAGTTACTACGGTGTAGACTTTTACGAGCAGTACTTC. Its protein is CASSYYGVDFYEQYF.

This clone was seen just once. This chain links TRBV6-2 or TRBV6-3 with TRBJ2-1; the match to TRBD2 covers 10 bases. Germline assignment: CDR1 MNHEY and CDR2 SVGEGT. The CDR3 runs 16 residues. The V segment lost 5 bases and the J segment 4 bases; nucleotides outside the gene matches: 8. The CDR3 spells CASSDPSGSKYNEQFF. As DNA, the CDR3 is TGTGCCAGCAGTGACCCTAGCGGGAGTAAGTACAATGAGCAGTTCTTC.

The chain employs TRBV15 and TRBJ2-5, with D perhaps TRBD2 (7 bases). With 6 bases removed from V and 5 bases from J, the gap between germline ends came to 25 bases. Per germline, CDR1 LNHNV and CDR2 YYDKDF (reference sequence). This CDR3 contains 17 residues. Written as DNA, the CDR3 is TGTGCCACCAGTGAACCGGGGGCTGCGTGGGGAGGGGAGACCCAGTACTTC. It is translated as CATSEPGAAWGGETQYF.